The 9 T cell receptor beta chains given below trace back to one sample, sequenced in a study of cytomegalovirus exposure and HLA in healthy donors. PCR was performed using 60 Vbeta and 13 Jbeta primers. Libraries were prepared by immunoSEQ multiplex PCR; TCRdb keeps only in-frame clonotypes and omits some of them. The table has 100,000 to 120,000 clones, over 55% seen once. Sequencing was performed on PBMCs. These receptors all stem from a man younger than 30 in good health and CMV-seropositive.

The chain joins TRBV14 to TRBJ2-3; 9 nucleotides match TRBD1. Germline V gene sequence: CDR1 SGHDN, CDR2 FVKESK. The length of the CDR3 is 15 residues. V shed 3 bases, J shed 5 bases, and the junction held 6 bases outside the gene matches. The CDR3 here is CASSQRDRERDTQYF. CDR3 sequence (DNA): TGTGCCAGCAGCCAGCGGGACAGGGAACGAGATACGCAGTATTTT.

The chain employs TRBV28 and TRBJ2-3, with 11 bases lining up with TRBD2. The CDR3 has 19 amino acids. V was pared by 8 bases and J by 1 base, with 17 bases of the junction left unmatched. Looked up from germline, CDR1 is MDHEN and CDR2 is SYDVKM. CDR3 sequence reads: CASQDPEASGGLGTDTQYF. The CDR3 DNA reads TGTGCCAGCCAGGATCCTGAGGCTAGCGGGGGGTTGGGCACAGATACGCAGTATTTT.

The chain couples TRBV6-1 to TRBJ2-6; D may be TRBD2 (6 bases). In germline, CDR1 is MNHNS, CDR2 SASEGT. The CDR3 contains 18 residues. The V end lost 0 bases, the J end lost 0 bases, and 12 bases lay between the germline ends. The CDR3 nucleotides are TGTGCCAGCAGTGAAGCGCGGGAACTCCTCTCTGGGGCCAACGTCCTGACTTTC. This sequence encodes CASSEARELLSGANVLTF.

This sequence joins TRBV5-1 and TRBJ1-1, with TRBD1 identical over 10 bases. The CDR3 totals 16 residues. V lost 4 bases, J lost 1 base, and 7 bases stayed unmatched. In germline, CDR1 is SGHRS, CDR2 YFSETQ. This CDR3 reads CASSIGTGVGNTEAFF. The CDR3, as DNA: TGCGCCAGCAGCATTGGGACAGGGGTAGGGAACACTGAAGCTTTCTTT.

The genes are TRBV6-5 and TRBJ2-1; weak D call: TRBD2 (6 bases). The CDR3 has 14 amino acids. CDR1 is MNHEY and CDR2 is SVGAGI in the germline V gene. V dropped 7 bases and J dropped 1 base, with 11 bases sitting between them. The CDR3 DNA reads as TGTGCCAGCACCCCTGGAGGGTCCTACAATGAGCAGTTCTTC. This gives the protein CASTPGGSYNEQFF.

This clone was picked up a small number of times. The chain links TRBV6-4 to TRBJ2-1; 8 positions match TRBD2. CDR3 length equals 15 residues. The germline V gene encodes CDR1 MRHNA and CDR2 SNTAGT. The trim removed 6 bases at V and 8 bases at J, leaving 12 bases unmatched. The CDR3 loop reads CASSATGGVLHEQFF. In nucleotides, the CDR3 is TGTGCCAGCAGCGCCACGGGGGGGGTCTTACATGAGCAGTTCTTC.

The chain is built from TRBV7-9 and TRBJ1-2; perhaps TRBD1 as D (6 bases). The CDR3 consists of 13 residues. Deletions cut 5 bases from V and 8 bases from J, with 15 bases between. Germline values: CDR1 SEHNR, CDR2 FQNEAQ (reference sequence). In DNA form, the CDR3 reads TGTGCCAGCAGCAGAACAGGACAGACCGGCTACACCTTC. Protein product: CASSRTGQTGYTF.

The rearrangement joins TRBV10-3 to TRBJ1-1; D is perhaps TRBD1 (6 bases). Trimming removed 11 bases at V and 2 bases at J, with 15 bases between. The CDR3 contains 13 residues. Germline lookup yields CDR1 ENHRY and CDR2 SYGVKD. The CDR3 nucleotides read TGTGCCCCCAACGGGGGGCGTAACACTGAAGCTTTCTTT. This encodes CAPNGGRNTEAFF.

This clone was counted only a few times. The CDR3 protein is CSVELAGDYGYTF. In nucleotides, the CDR3 is TGCAGCGTTGAATTGGCAGGGGACTATGGCTACACCTTC. The V gene is TRBV29-1, the J gene TRBJ1-2; TRBD1 is a possible D gene (6 bases). The CDR3 is 13 amino acids. V lost 2 bases, J lost 3 bases, and 10 bases lay in between. CDR1 SQVTM and CDR2 ANQGSEA come from the germline V gene.